What follows describes a single TCR beta chain. Compared with germline, one end of the junction differs, possibly owing to a read error. This sample is part of a study of CD4 and CD8 cells across lung adenocarcinoma regions. The CDR3 spans 14 residues. Germline values: CDR1 MNHEY, CDR2 SMNVEV (reference sequence). Samples came from patients with localized non-small cell lung adenocarcinoma. MiXCR was run by TCRdb on the PCR reads, yielding one entry per CDR3 protein. The data hold about 25,000 distinct CDR3 sequences, with about 50% observed a single time. This clonotype originated in a male donor with lung adenocarcinoma. The CD4 and CD8 labels of this study may be unreliable. The genes are TRBV27 and TRBJ2-4; possibly TRBD2 for D (6 bases). Sequencing input: CD8+ T cells from the center of a lung tumor. The CDR3 bases are TGTGCCAGCAGGGGGCTGGGAGGCAAAAACATGCAGTACTTT. Translation: CASRGLGGKNMQYF.